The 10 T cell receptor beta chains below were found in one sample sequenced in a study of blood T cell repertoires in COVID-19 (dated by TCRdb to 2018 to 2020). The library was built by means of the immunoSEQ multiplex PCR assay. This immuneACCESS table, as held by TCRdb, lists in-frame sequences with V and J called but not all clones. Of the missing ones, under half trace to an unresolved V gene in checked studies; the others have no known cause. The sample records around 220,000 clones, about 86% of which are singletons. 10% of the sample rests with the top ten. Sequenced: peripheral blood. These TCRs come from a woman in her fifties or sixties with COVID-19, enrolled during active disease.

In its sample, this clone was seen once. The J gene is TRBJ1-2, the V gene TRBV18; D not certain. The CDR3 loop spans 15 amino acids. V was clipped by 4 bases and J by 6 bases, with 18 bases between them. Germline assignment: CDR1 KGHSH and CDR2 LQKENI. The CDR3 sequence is CASSLSALGEDGYTF. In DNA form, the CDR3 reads TGTGCCAGCTCACTAAGCGCTCTGGGTGAGGATGGCTACACCTTC.

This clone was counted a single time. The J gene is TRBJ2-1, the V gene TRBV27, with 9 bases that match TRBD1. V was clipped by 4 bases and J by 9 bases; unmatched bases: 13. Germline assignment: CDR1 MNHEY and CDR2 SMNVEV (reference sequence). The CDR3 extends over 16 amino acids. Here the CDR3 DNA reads TGTGCCAGCAGTTCTTCCGGGACAGGGAAATTTGTTGAGCAGTTCTTC. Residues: CASSSSGTGKFVEQFF.

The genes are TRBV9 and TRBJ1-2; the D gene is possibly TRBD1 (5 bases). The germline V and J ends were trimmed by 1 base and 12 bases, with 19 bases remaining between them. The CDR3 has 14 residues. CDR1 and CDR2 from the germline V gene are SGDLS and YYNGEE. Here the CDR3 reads CASSVSGPGGSNTF. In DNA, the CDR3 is TGTGCCAGCAGCGTATCAGGACCTGGGGGGTCAAACACCTTC.

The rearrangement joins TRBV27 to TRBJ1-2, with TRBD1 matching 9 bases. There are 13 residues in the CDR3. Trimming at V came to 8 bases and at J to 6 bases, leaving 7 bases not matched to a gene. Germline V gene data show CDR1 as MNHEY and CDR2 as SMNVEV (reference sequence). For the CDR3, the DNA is TGTGCCAGCCGGACCGGGACAGGGAATGGCTACACCTTC. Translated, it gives CASRTGTGNGYTF.

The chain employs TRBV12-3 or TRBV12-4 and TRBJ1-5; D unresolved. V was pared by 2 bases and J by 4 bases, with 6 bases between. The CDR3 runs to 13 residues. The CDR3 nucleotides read TGTGCCAGCAGTTTAAGGAGGAATCAGCCCCAGCATTTT. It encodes CASSLRRNQPQHF.

CDR3 sequence (DNA): TGTGCCAGTAGTATCCGGTCCCAGGGGATTCAGCCCCAGCATTTT. This translates into CASSIRSQGIQPQHF. V and J are TRBV19 and TRBJ1-5; D is possibly TRBD1 (6 bases). Trimming left V 3 bases short and J 6 bases short, with 15 bases between. From germline, CDR1 is LNHDA and CDR2 SQIVND (reference sequence). The CDR3 sequence is 15 residues long.

As DNA, the CDR3 is TGTGCCAGCAGCTTGTCCGGTAATAATTCACCCCTCCACTTT. Translated: CASSLSGNNSPLHF. The chain combines TRBV11-2 with TRBJ1-6; D call uncertain. In germline, CDR1 is SGHAT, CDR2 FQNNGV. V gave up 3 bases and J gave up 5 bases, with 8 bases separating them. This CDR3 contains 14 residues.

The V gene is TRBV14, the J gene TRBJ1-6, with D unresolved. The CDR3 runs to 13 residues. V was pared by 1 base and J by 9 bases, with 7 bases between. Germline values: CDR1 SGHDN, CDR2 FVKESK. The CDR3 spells CASSQGSFSPLHF. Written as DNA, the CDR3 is TGTGCCAGCAGCCAAGGGAGTTTTTCACCCCTCCACTTT.

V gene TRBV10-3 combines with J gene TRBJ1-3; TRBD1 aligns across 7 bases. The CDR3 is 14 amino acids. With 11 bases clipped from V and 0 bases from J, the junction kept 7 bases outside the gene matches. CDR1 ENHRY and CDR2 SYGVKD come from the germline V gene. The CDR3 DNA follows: TGTGCCGGCAAGACAGGGACCTCTGGAAACACCATATATTTT. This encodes CAGKTGTSGNTIYF.

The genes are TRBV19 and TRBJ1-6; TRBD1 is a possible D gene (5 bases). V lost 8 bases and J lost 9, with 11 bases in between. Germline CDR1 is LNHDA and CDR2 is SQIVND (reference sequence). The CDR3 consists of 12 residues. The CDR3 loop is CASGTRGSPLHF. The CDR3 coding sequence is TGTGCCAGTGGGACTCGGGGTTCACCCCTCCACTTT.